This is a list of T cell receptor beta chains from one sample in a study of T cell responses to AZD1222 COVID-19 vaccine. Sequencing used immunoSEQ multiplex PCR; TCRdb keeps in-frame clones, though not all of them. The data hold around 110,000 clones, with about 92% observed a single time. Sequencing was performed on peripheral blood, taken on day 0 of AZD1222 vaccination. The receptor set was obtained from an adult in good health. Each CDR3 is given with its conserved first and last residue. The D gene is left open where the match is weak. Some rows have no size entry. The others give once, few or many, or a class for an expanded clone.

clone_size: -
j_call: TRBJ1-5
v_call: TRBV28
d_call: TRBD1
cdr3_nt: TGTGCCAGCAGTTACAGGGGGCGGCTTCAGCCCCAGCATTTT
cdr3_aa: CASSYRGRLQPQHF

clone_size: -
j_call: TRBJ2-7
v_call: TRBV27
d_call: -
cdr3_nt: TGTGCCAGCAGTACCGAGTGGCAGGGAGTATACTACGAGCAGTACTTC
cdr3_aa: CASSTEWQGVYYEQYF

clone_size: few
j_call: TRBJ2-3
v_call: TRBV19
d_call: -
cdr3_nt: TGTGCCAGTAGTCCTAGGACCCTAATTAGCACAGATACGCAGTATTTT
cdr3_aa: CASSPRTLISTDTQYF

clone_size: -
j_call: TRBJ2-3
v_call: TRBV2
d_call: TRBD1
cdr3_nt: TGTGCCAGCAGTGTTTCCCAAAGGACAGGGGGCACAGATACGCAGTATTTT
cdr3_aa: CASSVSQRTGGTDTQYF

clone_size: -
j_call: TRBJ2-7
v_call: TRBV5-1
d_call: TRBD2
cdr3_nt: TGCGCCAGCAGCGTATTCACTAGCGGAGCGGGGGAGCAGTACTTC
cdr3_aa: CASSVFTSGAGEQYF

clone_size: -
j_call: TRBJ2-7
v_call: TRBV29-1
d_call: -
cdr3_nt: TGCAGCGTCCGCGCATGGGGATCCTACGAGCAGTACTTC
cdr3_aa: CSVRAWGSYEQYF

clone_size: -
j_call: TRBJ1-5
v_call: TRBV28
d_call: -
cdr3_nt: TGTGCCAGCAGTTGGACAGTTAGCAATCAGCCCCAGCATTTT
cdr3_aa: CASSWTVSNQPQHF

clone_size: -
j_call: TRBJ1-5
v_call: TRBV27
d_call: -
cdr3_nt: TGTGCCAGCAGTTTATTAGCGGGGAAACAGCCCCAGCATTTT
cdr3_aa: CASSLLAGKQPQHF

clone_size: -
j_call: TRBJ1-4
v_call: TRBV28
d_call: TRBD1
cdr3_nt: TGTGCCAGCAGCCCTGACAGGGGAGTTCGTAATGAAAAACTGTTTTTT
cdr3_aa: CASSPDRGVRNEKLFF

clone_size: -
j_call: TRBJ2-2
v_call: TRBV12-3/TRBV12-4
d_call: -
cdr3_nt: TGTGCCAGTCGGGACGTCGGAACCGGGGAGCTGTTTTTT
cdr3_aa: CASRDVGTGELFF

clone_size: -
j_call: TRBJ1-5
v_call: TRBV6-5
d_call: -
cdr3_nt: TGTGCCACCAAGTTGGTTATCAGTCAGCCCCAGCATTTT
cdr3_aa: CATKLVISQPQHF

clone_size: -
j_call: TRBJ1-2
v_call: TRBV6-5
d_call: -
cdr3_nt: TGTGCCAGCACCGGGGGGGCCTACTATGGCTACACCTTC
cdr3_aa: CASTGGAYYGYTF

clone_size: -
j_call: TRBJ1-1
v_call: TRBV10-3
d_call: -
cdr3_nt: TGTGCCATCAGTGAGTCGACAAGGGACACTGAAGCTTTCTTT
cdr3_aa: CAISESTRDTEAFF

clone_size: -
j_call: TRBJ2-7
v_call: TRBV24-1
d_call: TRBD1
cdr3_nt: TGTGCCACCAGTGAGACGGGACAGGGTGGCGAGCAGTACTTC
cdr3_aa: CATSETGQGGEQYF

clone_size: -
j_call: TRBJ2-2
v_call: TRBV5-4
d_call: -
cdr3_nt: TGTGCCAGCAGCTCGGACCCTCGGCTCGGGGGGGAGCTGTTTTTT
cdr3_aa: CASSSDPRLGGELFF

clone_size: -
j_call: TRBJ2-7
v_call: TRBV5-1
d_call: -
cdr3_nt: TGCGCCAGCAGCTTGAGCCTCTCCGGGTACGAGCAGTACTTC
cdr3_aa: CASSLSLSGYEQYF

clone_size: -
j_call: TRBJ2-5
v_call: TRBV5-4
d_call: TRBD1
cdr3_nt: TGTGCCAGCAGCTTCAGACAGGGGGCATCTGAGACCCAGTACTTC
cdr3_aa: CASSFRQGASETQYF

clone_size: -
j_call: TRBJ2-1
v_call: TRBV29-1
d_call: TRBD1
cdr3_nt: TGCAGCGTTGGGGGTGGACAGGGTCTATACAATGAGCAGTTCTTC
cdr3_aa: CSVGGGQGLYNEQFF

clone_size: -
j_call: TRBJ2-2
v_call: TRBV19
d_call: -
cdr3_nt: TGTGCCAGTAGCACCACCCCGGGTACCCTGTTTTTT
cdr3_aa: CASSTTPGTLFF

clone_size: -
j_call: TRBJ2-5
v_call: TRBV9
d_call: TRBD2
cdr3_nt: TGTGCCAGCAGCCCCGGGACTAGCAATTTACAGACCCAGTACTTC
cdr3_aa: CASSPGTSNLQTQYF

clone_size: -
j_call: TRBJ1-1
v_call: TRBV18
d_call: TRBD1
cdr3_nt: TGTGCCAGTTCCGTGGGGACAGGGATTTTAGGACGAGCTTTCTTT
cdr3_aa: CASSVGTGILGRAFF

clone_size: -
j_call: TRBJ1-1
v_call: TRBV10-1
d_call: -
cdr3_nt: TGCGCCAGCAGTGAGTCCCGGTTCTCGGCGAACACTGAAGCTTTCTTT
cdr3_aa: CASSESRFSANTEAFF

clone_size: -
j_call: TRBJ2-7
v_call: TRBV5-1
d_call: TRBD1
cdr3_nt: TGCGCCAGCAGCCCGGACAGGATAAGTACCTACGAGCAGTACTTC
cdr3_aa: CASSPDRISTYEQYF

clone_size: -
j_call: TRBJ1-5
v_call: TRBV2
d_call: -
cdr3_nt: TGTGCCAGCAGTGAAGGAGGACTGCTCAATCAGCCCCAGCATTTT
cdr3_aa: CASSEGGLLNQPQHF

clone_size: once
j_call: TRBJ2-1
v_call: TRBV20-1
d_call: -
cdr3_nt: TGCAGTGCTAGTACTCACCCGAGCTCCTACAATGAGCAGTTCTTC
cdr3_aa: CSASTHPSSYNEQFF

clone_size: -
j_call: TRBJ2-5
v_call: TRBV6-6
d_call: -
cdr3_nt: TGTGCCAGCAGTACCGGACCCCCCGGGGAGACCCAGTACTTC
cdr3_aa: CASSTGPPGETQYF

clone_size: once
j_call: TRBJ1-2
v_call: TRBV18
d_call: -
cdr3_nt: TGTGCCAGCTCACCAGCAGGGAACTATGGCTACACCTTC
cdr3_aa: CASSPAGNYGYTF

clone_size: -
j_call: TRBJ2-1
v_call: TRBV4-2
d_call: TRBD2
cdr3_nt: TGTGCCAGCAGCCTCCCGGGACTAGCGGATGAGCAGTTCTTC
cdr3_aa: CASSLPGLADEQFF

clone_size: -
j_call: TRBJ2-7
v_call: TRBV16
d_call: -
cdr3_nt: TGTGCCAGCAGCCAAAGGATATTTGACGAGCAGTACTTC
cdr3_aa: CASSQRIFDEQYF

clone_size: -
j_call: TRBJ1-5
v_call: TRBV2
d_call: -
cdr3_nt: TGTGCCAACAGCAAGGGGGGCAATCAGCCCCAGCATTTT
cdr3_aa: CANSKGGNQPQHF

clone_size: few
j_call: TRBJ1-1
v_call: TRBV29-1
d_call: -
cdr3_nt: TGCAGCGTTGCCTCAGGGTACACTGAAGCTTTCTTT
cdr3_aa: CSVASGYTEAFF

clone_size: -
j_call: TRBJ1-2
v_call: TRBV12-3/TRBV12-4
d_call: -
cdr3_nt: TGTGCCAGCAGATTGACACGCCGGGATGGCTACACCTTC
cdr3_aa: CASRLTRRDGYTF

clone_size: -
j_call: TRBJ2-6
v_call: TRBV14
d_call: -
cdr3_nt: TGTGCCAGCAGCCCCCACCCAGGGAGCTCTGGGGCCAACGTCCTGACTTTC
cdr3_aa: CASSPHPGSSGANVLTF

clone_size: -
j_call: TRBJ2-3
v_call: TRBV10-2
d_call: TRBD2
cdr3_nt: TGCGCCAGCAGTGTTCTAGCGGGAATGGATACGCAGTATTTT
cdr3_aa: CASSVLAGMDTQYF

clone_size: -
j_call: TRBJ2-5
v_call: TRBV12-5
d_call: -
cdr3_nt: TGTGCTAGTGGTTTAGGGGAGTCGTTCCAAGAGACCCAGTACTTC
cdr3_aa: CASGLGESFQETQYF

clone_size: -
j_call: TRBJ2-2
v_call: TRBV2
d_call: -
cdr3_nt: TGTGCCAGCAGTGATATTACCGGGGAGCTGTTTTTT
cdr3_aa: CASSDITGELFF

clone_size: -
j_call: TRBJ1-2
v_call: TRBV6-5
d_call: TRBD1
cdr3_nt: TGTGCCACTATGTCAGGGGGCATGTATGGCTACACCTTC
cdr3_aa: CATMSGGMYGYTF

clone_size: -
j_call: TRBJ1-4
v_call: TRBV25-1
d_call: -
cdr3_nt: TGTGCCAGCGGGATGACAGTTACAGCAACTAATGAAAAACTGTTTTTT
cdr3_aa: CASGMTVTATNEKLFF

clone_size: -
j_call: TRBJ2-7
v_call: TRBV4-1
d_call: -
cdr3_nt: TGCGCCAGCAGCCAAGAAATTTGGCAGATCTACGAGCAGTACTTC
cdr3_aa: CASSQEIWQIYEQYF

clone_size: -
j_call: TRBJ2-1
v_call: TRBV5-1
d_call: TRBD2
cdr3_nt: TGCGCCAGCAGCTTTCTAGCGGCCACCTACAATGAGCAGTTCTTC
cdr3_aa: CASSFLAATYNEQFF

clone_size: -
j_call: TRBJ2-5
v_call: TRBV27
d_call: -
cdr3_nt: TGTGCCAGCCATGGGCGGGGTCGGAGGTTTGATGAAGAGACCCAGTACTTC
cdr3_aa: CASHGRGRRFDEETQYF

clone_size: few
j_call: TRBJ1-2
v_call: TRBV9
d_call: TRBD1
cdr3_nt: TGTGCCAGCAGCTTGCAGGGGGGCGGGAGCTATGGCTACACCTTC
cdr3_aa: CASSLQGGGSYGYTF

clone_size: once
j_call: TRBJ1-2
v_call: TRBV6-5
d_call: -
cdr3_nt: TGTGCCAGCAGTTACTCGGGGGACGGCTATGGCTACACCTTC
cdr3_aa: CASSYSGDGYGYTF

clone_size: -
j_call: TRBJ1-2
v_call: TRBV15
d_call: -
cdr3_nt: TGTGCCACCAGCAGCGGACTATATGGCTACACCTTC
cdr3_aa: CATSSGLYGYTF

clone_size: -
j_call: TRBJ2-1
v_call: TRBV29-1
d_call: -
cdr3_nt: TGCAGCGTTCTTTACTTCTATGATTCGAGCTCCTACAATGAGCAGTTCTTC
cdr3_aa: CSVLYFYDSSSYNEQFF